These 19 T cell receptor beta chains originate from one sample sequenced in a study of blood T cell repertoires in COVID-19. The data were produced by immunoSEQ multiplex PCR, yet TCRdb's version contains in-frame clones alone and is incomplete. The table includes about 170,000 clones, roughly 86% detected once. The material sequenced was peripheral blood. These receptors all come from a woman aged 45-59 years with acute or convalescent COVID-19.

This clone was seen a handful of times. The J gene is TRBJ1-1, the V gene TRBV10-3, with a weak D call TRBD1 (6 bases). The germline V gene encodes CDR1 ENHRY and CDR2 SYGVKD. Trimming removed 3 bases at V and 0 bases at J, with 11 bases between. CDR3 length: 15 amino acids. The CDR3 here is CAISDTTGLNTEAFF. The CDR3 region has the DNA TGTGCCATCAGTGATACGACAGGACTGAACACTGAAGCTTTCTTT.

The chain has TRBV21-1 and TRBJ2-3; TRBD2, the table's D call, was not compared with the DNA. TRBV21-1 is classified as a pseudogene. The CDR3 covers 12 residues. The CDR3 reads CASSSYGDTQYF. The DNA for the CDR3 is TGTGCCAGCAGCAGCTATGGAGATACGCAGTATTTT.

V gene TRBV7-9 combines with J gene TRBJ1-4; no clear D. This CDR3 has 12 residues. Trimming removed 6 bases from V and 7 bases from J, with 9 bases in between. Germline V gene sequence: CDR1 SEHNR, CDR2 FQNEAQ (reference sequence). CDR3 in DNA: TGTGCCAGCAGGAGGGCCGGTGAAAAACTGTTTTTT. Its translation: CASRRAGEKLFF.

The chain uses TRBV12-5 and TRBJ1-3; possibly TRBD1 for D (6 bases). CDR3 length: 14 amino acids. Trimming left V 7 bases short and J 4 bases short, with 14 bases between. CDR1 is LGHNT and CDR2 is FRNRAP in the germline V gene. In nucleotides, the CDR3 is TGTGCTAGTGCCACGAGGGACACAGGAAACACCATATATTTT. Its protein product is CASATRDTGNTIYF.

The gene calls are TRBV5-1 and TRBJ2-7; 7 bases are a match to TRBD1. Germline assignment: CDR1 SGHRS and CDR2 YFSETQ. J gave up 1 base and V 2 bases, and 9 bases lay outside the gene matches. This CDR3 spans 16 amino acids. CDR3 DNA sequence: TGCGCCAGCAGCTTCTACCCGGGACAGACGTCCTACGAGCAGTACTTC. It codes for CASSFYPGQTSYEQYF.

This clone was detected only once. The chain has TRBV6-5 and TRBJ1-2; TRBD1 agrees at 8 bases. The trim removed 7 bases at V and 7 bases at J, leaving 5 bases unmatched. The CDR3 sequence is 12 residues long. CDR1 and CDR2 from the germline V gene are MNHEY and SVGAGI. In nucleotides, the CDR3 is TGTGCCAGCACGACAGGGGCGGTTGGCTACACCTTC. This encodes CASTTGAVGYTF.

The chain employs TRBV12-3 or TRBV12-4 and TRBJ1-1, with TRBD1 as a possible D gene (6 bases). V lost 1 base and J lost 10, with 7 bases in between. The length of the CDR3 is 11 residues. The CDR3: CASSLGTVAFF. The CDR3 DNA is TGTGCCAGCAGTTTAGGGACAGTAGCTTTCTTT.

The genes are TRBV10-3 and TRBJ1-2; 9 bases agree with TRBD1. Germline CDR1 and CDR2: ENHRY and SYGVKD. This CDR3 region has 13 residues. V trimming: 7 bases; J trimming: 6 bases; junction bases outside the gene matches: 6. This CDR3 reads CAINYRGLDGYTF. Written as DNA, the CDR3 is TGTGCCATCAATTACAGGGGGCTGGATGGCTACACCTTC.

The rearrangement uses TRBV9 and TRBJ1-6; D remains unclear. The CDR3 is made up of 14 amino acids. Germline lookup yields CDR1 SGDLS and CDR2 YYNGEE. Trimming pared 0 bases from V and 6 bases from J, leaving 7 bases between. DNA for the CDR3: TGTGCCAGCAGCGTAGGGCAAATTAATTCACCCCTCCACTTT. It specifies CASSVGQINSPLHF.

The chain joins TRBV5-6 to TRBJ1-2; weak D call: TRBD1 (5 bases). Germline CDR1 and CDR2: SGHDT and YYEEEE. Trimming pared 0 bases from V and 6 bases from J, leaving 21 bases between. This CDR3 has 17 residues. CDR3 in amino acids: CASSLVSWDAGGNGYTF. CDR3 bases: TGTGCCAGCAGCTTGGTCTCTTGGGACGCCGGGGGGAATGGCTACACCTTC.

The rearrangement links TRBV5-6 to TRBJ1-2; 11 bases line up with TRBD1. V shed 4 bases, J shed 8 bases, and the junction held 13 bases outside the gene matches. Germline CDR1 is SGHDT and CDR2 is YYEEEE. The CDR3 contains 16 residues. The CDR3 here is CASSADSRDRGLGYTF. In nucleotides, the CDR3 is TGTGCCAGCAGCGCTGACTCCCGGGACAGGGGGTTAGGCTACACCTTC.

V usage is TRBV6-2 or TRBV6-3 and J usage is TRBJ1-2; D gene unclear. The ends were cut back, 2 bases at V and 3 bases at J, with 19 bases in the middle. The length of the CDR3 is 17 residues. Germline CDR1 is MNHEY and CDR2 is SVGEGT. The DNA for the CDR3 is TGTGCCAGCAGTTACGATTTTGACGAGGGTCGTGACTATGGCTACACCTTC. Translation: CASSYDFDEGRDYGYTF.

The CDR3 sequence is CVAGVSYNSPLHF. As DNA, the CDR3 is TGTGTTGCGGGGGTATCCTATAATTCACCCCTCCACTTT. This chain links TRBV30 with TRBJ1-6, with D possibly TRBD1 on 5 matching bases. The CDR3 runs 13 residues. Germline V gene sequence: CDR1 GTSNPN, CDR2 SVGIG (reference sequence).

V usage is TRBV5-1 and J usage is TRBJ2-1; perhaps TRBD2 as D (5 bases). Germline V gene lookup returns CDR1 SGHRS and CDR2 YFSETQ. The CDR3 contains 14 residues. Trimming stripped 4 bases from V and 6 bases from J, with 14 bases between. The DNA for the CDR3 is TGCGCCAGCAGCCCGGGTCCTAGCAGCAATGAGCAGTTCTTC. Encoded protein: CASSPGPSSNEQFF.

The CDR3 loop reads CASSLRSGSSPWTQYF. The CDR3 coding sequence is TGTGCCAGCAGCTTAAGGAGCGGAAGCTCTCCGTGGACGCAGTATTTT. V and J are TRBV11-2 and TRBJ2-3; D may be TRBD2 (5 bases). Germline V CDR1 and CDR2: SGHAT, FQNNGV. The CDR3 has 16 amino acids. Trimming pared 2 bases from V and 9 bases from J, leaving 21 bases between.

The chain carries TRBV30 and TRBJ1-6, with 9 positions matching TRBD1. Germline V gene data show CDR1 as GTSNPN and CDR2 as SVGIG (reference sequence). The J segment lost 10 bases and the V segment lost 4 bases, leaving 8 bases of the junction unmatched. The CDR3 runs to 14 residues. The CDR3 spells CAWKTGTGHSPLHF. The CDR3 DNA is TGTGCCTGGAAAACCGGGACAGGGCACTCACCCCTCCACTTT.

This clone has just a few counts. V gene TRBV4-2 combines with J gene TRBJ1-3; TRBD1 agrees at 8 bases. CDR1 LGHNA and CDR2 YNFKEQ come from the germline V gene. The CDR3 is made up of 18 amino acids. The trim removed 4 bases at V and 0 bases at J, leaving 11 bases unmatched. CDR3 DNA: TGTGCCAGCAGCCTAACCGCCGGGACAGGTAGCTCTGGAAACACCATATATTTT. It encodes CASSLTAGTGSSGNTIYF.

The chain employs TRBV5-4 and TRBJ1-4; TRBD1 aligns across 9 bases. In germline, CDR1 is SGHNT, CDR2 YYREEE (reference sequence). The CDR3 consists of 16 residues. J lost 4 bases, V lost 2 bases, and 6 bases had no gene match. CDR3 nucleotide sequence: TGTGCCAGCAGCTTAGGACAGGGGATAATTAATGAAAAACTGTTTTTT. Translating gives CASSLGQGIINEKLFF.

V is TRBV29-1 and J is TRBJ2-1; 13 nucleotides line up with TRBD2. In germline, CDR1 is SQVTM, CDR2 ANQGSEA. V shed 0 bases and J 2 bases; nucleotides not matched to a gene: 13. This CDR3 has 20 residues. In DNA form, the CDR3 reads TGCAGCGTTGAAGATCGGGGGACTAGCGGGATTCTGAGTCCCTACAATGAGCAGTTCTTC. This encodes CSVEDRGTSGILSPYNEQFF.